The 15 T cell receptor beta chains given below trace back to one sample, sequenced in a study of Ad26.COV2.S vaccination and SARS-CoV-2 variants. Treatment meaning: approximately 18 received Ad26.COV2.S at low or high dose, single or two shots; 5 received placebo; per-sample allocation not given. Sampling was done on day 63 after the first vaccine or placebo injection. The data were produced by immunoSEQ multiplex PCR, yet TCRdb's version contains in-frame clones alone and is incomplete. The data contain hundreds of thousands of clones, 75% to 95% of them singletons. Specimen: peripheral blood, collected in a trial of Ad26.COV2.S vaccine versus placebo. Source of these receptors: a person between 18 and 65 years old who received the Ad26.COV2.S COVID-19 vaccine or a placebo.

This chain connects TRBV5-1 to TRBJ2-7, with 10 bases lining up with TRBD2. After removal of 0 bases from V and 5 bases from J, the junction contained 2 bases not matched to a gene. Germline-derived CDR1 and CDR2 are SGHRS and YFSETQ. The length of the CDR3 is 14 residues. This CDR3 is CASSLDSGRNEQYF. DNA for the CDR3: TGCGCCAGCAGCTTGGATAGCGGGAGGAACGAGCAGTACTTC.

The V and J genes are TRBV12-5 and TRBJ1-1; possible D gene TRBD1, 5 bases. Germline CDR1 reads LGHNT; CDR2 reads FRNRAP. The CDR3 length is 13 residues. Trimming took 4 bases from V and 3 from J, leaving 9 bases between them. CDR3 amino acids: CASGSRGDTEAFF. The CDR3 DNA follows: TGTGCTAGTGGTTCACGAGGGGACACTGAAGCTTTCTTT. The full variable domain, completed using reference TRBV12-5 and TRBJ1-1, is DARVTQTPRHKVTEMGQEVTMRCQPILGHNTVFWYRQTMMQGLELLAYFRNRAPLDDSGMPKDRFSAEMPDATLATLKIQPSEPRDSAVYFCASGSRGDTEAFFGQGTRLTVV.

J is TRBJ2-5 and V is TRBV14, with 8 bases identical to TRBD2. The CDR3 extends over 17 amino acids. CDR1 and CDR2 from the germline V gene are SGHDN and FVKESK. V shed 1 base and J 4 bases; nucleotides not matched to a gene: 11. The CDR3 loop reads CASSQVIGAGAAETQYF. As DNA, the CDR3 is TGTGCCAGCAGCCAAGTAATCGGAGCGGGAGCAGCAGAGACCCAGTACTTC.

This chain links TRBV7-9 with TRBJ2-1; no clear D. The CDR3 runs 15 residues. V was clipped by 6 bases and J by 0 bases, with 12 bases between them. The germline gives CDR1 SEHNR, CDR2 FQNEAQ (reference sequence). This CDR3 is CASRSADLSYNEQFF. Here the CDR3 DNA reads TGTGCCAGCAGAAGCGCCGACCTCTCCTACAATGAGCAGTTCTTC.

The gene calls are TRBV27 and TRBJ2-5; D not resolved. Germline V CDR1 and CDR2: MNHEY, SMNVEV (reference sequence). The V end was cut by 3 bases, the J end by 4 bases, with 9 bases between. The CDR3 length is 13 residues. CDR3 sequence: CASSLGRRETQYF. The CDR3, as DNA: TGTGCCAGCAGTTTGGGCAGGCGAGAGACCCAGTACTTC.

V is TRBV6-5 and J is TRBJ2-7; 11 bases fit TRBD2. The V and J ends lost 0 bases and 2 bases, in that order; junction bases with no gene match: 3. CDR3 length: 16 amino acids. Germline-derived CDR1 and CDR2 are MNHEY and SVGAGI. CDR3 nucleotides: TGTGCCAGCAGTTACTCCGTAGCGGGAGGGACCTACGAGCAGTACTTC. Its translation is CASSYSVAGGTYEQYF.

The CDR3 sequence: CASSRETGGTGANVLTF. The CDR3 bases are TGCGCCAGCAGCCGCGAAACAGGGGGCACTGGGGCCAACGTCCTGACTTTC. This chain uses TRBV4-3 with TRBJ2-6; 9 bases match TRBD1. Unmatched junction bases numbered 6, after V lost 4 bases and J lost 2 bases. CDR3 length: 17 amino acids. Germline CDR1 reads LGHNA; CDR2 reads YSLEER.

The chain joins TRBV7-9 to TRBJ2-4; D is possibly TRBD1 (5 bases). Trimming cost V 1 base and J 6 bases, with 10 bases left between them. This CDR3 region has 14 residues. Germline V CDR1 and CDR2: SEHNR, FQNEAQ (reference sequence). This CDR3 is CASSLDGHLNIQYF. The CDR3 DNA reads TGTGCCAGCAGCTTAGATGGACACCTAAACATTCAGTACTTC.

J is TRBJ2-7 and V is TRBV19; D not certain. The CDR3 covers 12 residues. V dropped 1 base and J dropped 8 bases, with 9 bases sitting between them. CDR1 is LNHDA, CDR2 SQIVND, per germline (reference sequence). The CDR3 coding sequence is TGTGCCAGTAGTATAGGGAGCGAGCAGCAGTACTTC. This sequence encodes CASSIGSEQQYF.

The CDR3 region is CASSVGLGSSGDQETQYF. CDR3 sequence (DNA): TGTGCCAGCAGCGTAGGTCTGGGGTCTAGCGGCGACCAAGAGACCCAGTACTTC. The chain has TRBV9 and TRBJ2-5; the match to TRBD2 covers 7 bases. CDR3 length: 18 residues. V shed 0 bases and J 0 bases; nucleotides not matched to a gene: 11. Germline values: CDR1 SGDLS, CDR2 YYNGEE.

This sequence joins TRBV7-2 and TRBJ1-2; D call uncertain. The germline CDR1 and CDR2 sequences are SGHTA and FQGNSA. V lost 1 base, J lost 8 bases, and 14 bases lay in between. There are 14 residues in the CDR3. CDR3 protein: CASSLVRRTEGYTF. In DNA form, the CDR3 reads TGTGCCAGCAGCTTAGTTCGGAGGACGGAAGGCTACACCTTC. Complete variable domain (other parts from reference TRBV7-2 and TRBJ1-2): GAGVSQSPSNKVTEKGKDVELRCDPISGHTALYWYRQSLGQGLEFLIYFQGNSAPDKSGLPSDRFSAERTGGSVSTLTIQRTQQEDSAVYLCASSLVRRTEGYTFGSGTRLTVV.

The J gene is TRBJ1-3, the V gene TRBV5-6; a weak D match, TRBD1 (5 bases). CDR1 and CDR2 (germline): SGHDT, YYEEEE. CDR3 length equals 16 residues. V dropped 3 bases and J dropped 2 bases, with 15 bases sitting between them. The CDR3 reads CASSSRDRMTGNTIYF. DNA of the CDR3: TGTGCCAGCAGCTCAAGGGACCGCATGACTGGAAACACCATATATTTT.

The CDR3 region is CAWSDWTGGKWGTEAFF. CDR3 sequence (DNA): TGTGCCTGGAGTGATTGGACAGGGGGGAAGTGGGGCACTGAAGCTTTCTTT. The chain combines TRBV30 with TRBJ1-1; TRBD1 agrees at 10 bases. J was trimmed by 4 bases and V by 1 base; bases with no gene match: 12. CDR1 is GTSNPN and CDR2 is SVGIG in the germline V gene (reference sequence). CDR3 size: 17 residues.

V usage is TRBV9 and J usage is TRBJ2-3; D ambiguous. V was shortened by 0 bases and J by 6 bases, with 2 bases between the two germline ends. This CDR3 is built from 11 residues. Germline CDR1 reads SGDLS; CDR2 reads YYNGEE. The DNA of the CDR3 is TGTGCCAGCAGCGTAGACGATACGCAGTATTTT. Protein product: CASSVDDTQYF. Complete variable domain (other parts from reference TRBV9 and TRBJ2-3): DSGVTQTPKHLITATGQRVTLRCSPRSGDLSVYWYQQSLDQGLQFLIQYYNGEERAKGNILERFSAQQFPDLHSELNLSSLELGDSALYFCASSVDDTQYFGPGTRLTVL.

The J gene is TRBJ2-7, the V gene TRBV30; 7 positions agree with TRBD1. Germline V gene lookup returns CDR1 GTSNPN and CDR2 SVGIG (reference sequence). Trimming cost V 3 bases and J 9 bases; bases outside gene matches: 8. CDR3 size: 12 residues. CDR3 nucleotides: TGTGCCTGGAGCCTTACAGGGGTATTGCAGTACTTC. Amino acid sequence: CAWSLTGVLQYF. The entire variable domain, with the rest obtained from reference TRBV30 and TRBJ2-7, is as follows: SQTIHQWPATLVQPVGSPLSLECTVEGTSNPNLYWYRQAAGRGLQLLFYSVGIGQISSEVPQNLSASRPQDRQFILSSKKLLLSDSGFYLCAWSLTGVLQYFGPGTRLTVT.